This T cell receptor (beta chain) appears in the sequencing data of a study of T cell responses to AZD1222 COVID-19 vaccine. Clones were read by immunoSEQ multiplex PCR, and TCRdb kept only the in-frame ones, dropping some. The sample has tens of thousands of clones; roughly nine tenths are singletons. Worth noting for this clone: Its antigen is unidentified.

General study results and limits: White British people made up most donors, females outnumbered males, and clonal diversity was possibly underestimated.

This sequence was found in an adult who received the AZD1222 COVID-19 vaccine. Sample: peripheral blood, taken 28 days after the second AZD1222 dose.

The CDR3 nucleotides read TGTGCCAGCAGTTTGCTTTCCTACGAGCAGTACTTC. Its translation: CASSLLSYEQYF. The chain carries TRBV28 and TRBJ2-7; D is uncertain. CDR3 length: 12 residues. V was clipped by 3 bases and J by 1 base, with 4 bases between them. Germline V lookup: CDR1 MDHEN, CDR2 SYDVKM.